This T cell receptor beta chain emerged from a study of monozygotic twins with inflammatory bowel disease. Study observations and caveats: Healthy co-twins exceeded IBD patients in TCRbeta diversity as measured by inverse Simpson. Compared with healthy twins, IBD patients shared fewer clonotypes with others, especially with disease activity. Among twins, concordant and discordant pairs did not differ in repertoire similarity, possibly from limited power.

The germline CDR1 and CDR2 sequences are LGHNA and YNFKEQ. CDR3 size: 13 residues. TCRdb re-analyzed the 5' RACE reads; it lists each CDR3 protein once, without DNA. The sample includes approximately 400,000 distinct CDR3 sequences. For this clonotype: Antigen specificity is unknown.

The authors isolated total RNA from whole blood without sorting T cells. This chain links TRBV4-2 with TRBJ2-3; checking the TCRdb D call of TRBD1 is not possible without DNA. The sequence derives from a human donor with ulcerative colitis or Crohn's disease, or a healthy co-twin of an affected twin (not recorded which). Sequenced material: blood. The CDR3 here is CASSQEGGNTQYF.